This T cell receptor (beta chain) was recovered during a study of molecular identifiers for immune sequencing clone quantification. Generation of bulk TCR libraries relied on previously described methods and listed TCR primers. TCRdb re-derived calls from the PCR reads in MiXCR, one entry per CDR3 protein. The sample shows some 40,000 distinct CDR3 sequences, about 24% of them seen only once. This clonotype was detected many times. Its antigen is unknown. Points from the study as a whole: Underestimated sizes of highly expanded clones could result from identical TCR molecules that share a barcode.

Specimen: naive CD8+ T cells from blood, with Jurkat cell RNA spiked in. Documented subset: FACS-sorted CD8+CD4-CCR7+CD45RA+ naive T cells. The TCR was taken from a human donor in good health. Some libraries in this study had Jurkat cell RNA spiked in.

CDR3 amino acids: CASSFYSSYEQYF. The CDR3 nucleotides read TGTGCCAGCAGCTTCTACAGCTCCTACGAGCAGTACTTC. The V call is TRBV13, the J call TRBJ2-7; D remains unclear. Germline V gene lookup returns CDR1 PRHDT and CDR2 FYEKMQ (reference sequence). This CDR3 spans 13 amino acids. V was shortened by 3 bases and J by 0 bases, with 6 bases between the two germline ends.